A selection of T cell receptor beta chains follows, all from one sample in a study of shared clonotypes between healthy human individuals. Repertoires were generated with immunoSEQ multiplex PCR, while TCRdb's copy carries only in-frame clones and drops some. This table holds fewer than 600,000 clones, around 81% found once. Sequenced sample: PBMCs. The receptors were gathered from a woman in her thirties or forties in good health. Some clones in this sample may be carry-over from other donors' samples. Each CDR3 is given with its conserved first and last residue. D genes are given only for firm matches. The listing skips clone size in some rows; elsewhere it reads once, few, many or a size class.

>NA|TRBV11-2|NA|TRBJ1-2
CASSALSGLLGYTF
TGTGCCAGCAGCGCCCTCAGCGGCCTTCTTGGCTACACCTTC
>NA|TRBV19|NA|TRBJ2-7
CASSFMTGDYEQYF
TGTGCCAGTAGTTTCATGACAGGAGACTACGAGCAGTACTTC
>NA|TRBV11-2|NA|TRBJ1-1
CASSLGLNTEAFF
TGTGCCAGCAGCTTAGGATTAAACACTGAAGCTTTCTTT
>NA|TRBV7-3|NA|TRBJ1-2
CASSLIRDNDGYTF
TGTGCCAGCAGCTTAATTAGGGACAACGACGGCTACACCTTC
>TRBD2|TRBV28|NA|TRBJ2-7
CASRLAGPRGYEQYF
TGTGCCAGCAGACTAGCGGGACCTCGGGGTTACGAGCAGTACTTC
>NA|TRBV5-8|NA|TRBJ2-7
CASSLEIQREQYF
TGTGCCAGCAGCTTGGAGATCCAACGGGAGCAGTACTTC
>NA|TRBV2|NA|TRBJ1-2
CASRKVASSYGYTF
TGTGCCAGCAGGAAGGTGGCCAGCTCCTATGGCTACACCTTC
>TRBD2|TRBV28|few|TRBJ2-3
CASRDTSGSRDTQYF
TGTGCCAGCAGGGATACTAGCGGGAGTAGGGATACGCAGTATTTT
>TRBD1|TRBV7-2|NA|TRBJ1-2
CASSVSLQGGYTF
TGTGCCAGCAGCGTTTCCCTACAGGGGGGCTACACCTTC
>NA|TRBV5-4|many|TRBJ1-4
CASSREGGPNEKLFF
TGTGCCAGCAGCCGGGAGGGAGGGCCTAATGAAAAACTGTTTTTT
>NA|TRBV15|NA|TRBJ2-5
CATSRGQRRPETQYF
TGTGCCACCAGCAGAGGCCAGCGGAGGCCGGAGACCCAGTACTTC
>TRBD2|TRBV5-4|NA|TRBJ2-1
CASSFFLAGFDEQFF
TGTGCCAGCAGCTTTTTTCTAGCGGGCTTCGATGAGCAGTTCTTC
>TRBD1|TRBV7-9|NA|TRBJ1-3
CASSSRQGGYTIYF
TGTGCCAGCAGCTCTCGACAGGGAGGGTACACCATATATTTT
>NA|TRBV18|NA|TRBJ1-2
CASSPPGGIAYTF
TGTGCCAGCTCACCACCCGGGGGTATCGCCTACACCTTC
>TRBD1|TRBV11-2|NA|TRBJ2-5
CASSVAPGQQETQYF
TGTGCCAGCAGCGTGGCTCCGGGACAGCAAGAGACCCAGTACTTC
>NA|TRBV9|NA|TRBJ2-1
CASSPRLAADEQFF
TGTGCCAGCAGCCCCCGTTTGGCTGCTGATGAGCAGTTCTTC